One and the same sample provided the 20 T cell receptor beta chains below, sequenced in a study of blood T cells in healthy people across ages (dated by TCRdb to between 2014 and 2017). Library prep was done by 5' RACE. A second about 7 to 11 cycle PCR used a sample-barcoded 5' primer and a J-beta primer mix. TCRdb handled the public reads itself, with Q25 trimming in fastp and clone calling in MiXCR, and kept productive beta chains. Rows matching on CDR3 protein sequence are summarized as one entry with the most common DNA and genes. Across this sample there are 1,800,000 or so distinct CDR3 sequences, with roughly 43% seen only once. Approximately 22% of the sample is in the top ten clones. The sequencing sample was made of blood. These receptors all come from a human donor in good health.

V and J are TRBV12-3 or TRBV12-4 and TRBJ2-7, with 7 positions matching TRBD2. The ends lost 7 bases at V and 6 bases at J; junction bases unmatched: 12. The CDR3 covers 14 residues. CDR3 sequence reads: CASTHLGGFGEQYF. CDR3 coding DNA: TGTGCCAGCACCCACTTGGGGGGGTTTGGCGAGCAGTACTTC.

This clonotype was found a few times. The V gene is TRBV7-2, the J gene TRBJ2-3; 9 bases agree with TRBD2. The CDR3 length is 20 residues. Germline values: CDR1 SGHTA, CDR2 FQGNSA. The V and J ends lost 5 bases and 0 bases, in that order; junction bases with no gene match: 18. This CDR3 reads CASSPPYWQAGGFSTDTQYF. CDR3 in DNA: TGTGCCAGCAGCCCCCCGTACTGGCAAGCGGGGGGCTTTAGCACAGATACGCAGTATTTT. The full variable domain, with the rest looked up from reference TRBV7-2 and TRBJ2-3, is GAGVSQSPSNKVTEKGKDVELRCDPISGHTALYWYRQSLGQGLEFLIYFQGNSAPDKSGLPSDRFSAERTGGSVSTLTIQRTQQEDSAVYLCASSPPYWQAGGFSTDTQYFGPGTRLTVL.

This clonotype was seen only a few times. V and J are TRBV20-1 and TRBJ2-1; TRBD2 aligns across 9 bases. This CDR3 has 16 amino acids. The trim removed 3 bases at V and 5 bases at J, leaving 11 bases unmatched. The germline V gene has CDR1 DFQATT and CDR2 SNEGSKA (reference sequence). The DNA for the CDR3 is TGCAGTGCTAGTATGCGGGGGGGCCTTCAGCACAATGAGCAGTTCTTC. Its translation is CSASMRGGLQHNEQFF.

The DNA of the CDR3 is TGTGCCAGCAGGTCTGCAGGGTTTGTGAGTGCTCCAGCTTTCTTT. Translation: CASRSAGFVSAPAFF. The gene calls are TRBV28 and TRBJ1-1, with D possibly TRBD1 on 5 matching bases. Between the trimmed V and J ends, which lost 6 bases and 10 bases, there was a span of 24 bases. Germline values: CDR1 MDHEN, CDR2 SYDVKM. The CDR3 is 15 amino acids.

This rearrangement joins TRBV10-3 to TRBJ1-5; D unclear. The CDR3 has 14 amino acids. Germline V gene data show CDR1 as ENHRY and CDR2 as SYGVKD. Trimming cost V 1 base and J 5 bases, with 9 bases left between them. In DNA, the CDR3 is TGTGCCATCAGTGAGTGGGGTGCAGATCAGCCCCAGCATTTT. It specifies CAISEWGADQPQHF.

This clonotype was detected only once. A much larger clone lies one base from this, so it may be a read error. The chain combines TRBV4-3 with TRBJ2-5; D is unclear. Germline CDR1 is LGHNA and CDR2 is YSLEER. The CDR3 consists of 13 residues. Trimming cost V 2 bases and J 11 bases, with 15 bases left between them. For the CDR3, the DNA is TGCGCCAGCAGCCAAACCCGCGGAACTGAGCAGTACTTC. As protein: CASSQTRGTEQYF.

This clonotype was counted between two and nine times. The chain combines TRBV12-3 or TRBV12-4 with TRBJ2-1, with 8 bases fitting TRBD1. The CDR3 sequence is 16 residues long. V gave up 6 bases and J gave up 10 bases; unmatched junction bases: 17. CDR3 residues: CASSHEDRVYTGEQFF. CDR3 nucleotide sequence: TGTGCCAGCAGCCACGAGGACAGGGTGTATACTGGGGAGCAGTTCTTC.

This clonotype occurred a few times. The chain joins TRBV6-2 or TRBV6-3 to TRBJ2-3, with D unclear. The V end lost 7 bases, the J end lost 0 bases, and 11 bases lay between the germline ends. The CDR3 is made up of 14 amino acids. Per germline, CDR1 MNHEY and CDR2 SVGEGT. CDR3 loop: CASIGGPSTDTQYF. In nucleotides, the CDR3 is TGTGCCAGCATCGGCGGACCTAGCACAGATACGCAGTATTTT.

This clonotype was observed a few times. The rearrangement links TRBV4-1 to TRBJ1-5; 7 bases are shared with TRBD1. Trimming cost V 2 bases and J 11 bases; bases outside gene matches: 12. CDR3 size: 15 residues. Per the germline V gene, CDR1 is MGHRA and CDR2 is YSYEKL. The DNA for the CDR3 is TGCGCCAGCAGCCAACGTACGGGACAGCACATTACCCAGCATTTT. It specifies CASSQRTGQHITQHF.

V gene TRBV29-1 combines with J gene TRBJ2-1, with TRBD1 as a possible D gene (5 bases). This CDR3 has 15 residues. The V and J ends lost 6 bases and 1 base respectively, with 16 bases between them. Germline V CDR1 and CDR2: SQVTM, ANQGSEA. The CDR3 DNA follows: TGCAGCGTATTAACAGGCCAAGGGTCCTACAATGAGCAGTTCTTC. Encoded protein: CSVLTGQGSYNEQFF.

J is TRBJ1-5 and V is TRBV6-5; no clear D gene. V shed 2 bases and J shed 1 base, with 6 bases lying between them. The CDR3 is 14 amino acids. Germline-derived CDR1 and CDR2 are MNHEY and SVGAGI. The CDR3 loop is CASSYHESNQPQHF. As DNA, the CDR3 is TGTGCCAGCAGTTACCATGAAAGCAATCAGCCCCAGCATTTT.

In regard to this clonotype: A far larger clone lies a single base away; this is likely a read error. The chain couples TRBV12-3 or TRBV12-4 to TRBJ2-3; D ambiguous. This CDR3 is built from 12 residues. The germline V and J ends were trimmed by 6 bases and 1 base, with 5 bases remaining between them. The CDR3 loop reads CASRWGTDTQYF. The DNA of the CDR3 is TGTGCCAGCAGGTGGGGCACAGATACGCAGTATTTT.

Regarding this clonotype: Possible read error: a much larger clone is one base away. CDR3: CTSSYRAYGYTF. The CDR3 coding sequence is TGTACCAGCAGTTACCGGGCTTATGGCTACACCTTC. This rearrangement joins TRBV6-2 or TRBV6-3 to TRBJ1-2, with D uncertain. The CDR3 totals 12 residues. Germline CDR1 is MNHEY and CDR2 is SVGEGT.

Note on this clonotype: A much larger clone differs from this one at a single base, so this may be a read error. The chain is built from TRBV5-1 and TRBJ1-1; D is unresolved. This CDR3 has 14 amino acids. Looked up from germline, CDR1 is SGHRS and CDR2 is YFSETQ. The V end lost 3 bases, the J end lost 0 bases, and 9 bases lay between the germline ends. This chain's CDR3 is CASSSNAMNTEAFF. The CDR3 nucleotides are TGCGCCAGCAGCTCCAACGCCATGAACACTGAAGCTTTCTTT.

The genes are TRBV12-3 or TRBV12-4 and TRBJ2-3; 7 nucleotides agree with TRBD2. The CDR3 has 16 amino acids. Trimming took 5 bases from V and 3 from J; bases not matched to a gene: 11. The DNA of the CDR3 is TGTGCCAGCAGTCCCGCGGGGCAGCGGGGAACAGATACGCAGTATTTT. Residues: CASSPAGQRGTDTQYF.

This clonotype was seen at least ten times. The chain couples TRBV29-1 to TRBJ2-5; no definite D call. Trimming took off 3 bases at V and 4 bases at J, with 9 bases between the two ends. In germline, CDR1 is SQVTM, CDR2 ANQGSEA. The CDR3 contains 12 residues. The CDR3 spells CSVDPGGETQYF. The CDR3 coding sequence is TGCAGCGTTGATCCCGGCGGAGAGACCCAGTACTTC.

A single count supports this clonotype. This sequence joins TRBV5-1 and TRBJ1-2; 8 bases align to TRBD1. The CDR3 contains 16 residues. Germline trimming cut 0 bases from V and 3 bases from J; bases unmatched to any gene: 7. CDR1 and CDR2 (germline): SGHRS, YFSETQ. The CDR3 here is CASSLVPGGADYGYTF. In DNA form, the CDR3 reads TGCGCCAGCAGCTTGGTCCCAGGGGGCGCAGACTATGGCTACACCTTC.

This clonotype was recorded a few times. V and J are TRBV7-3 and TRBJ2-1; TRBD2 might be the D (5 bases). The length of the CDR3 is 15 residues. V lost 5 bases to trimming and J lost 7 bases, with 18 bases between them. Germline CDR1 reads SGHTA; CDR2 reads FQGTGA. CDR3 nucleotides: TGTGCCAGCAGCCAAAATGGCCCCTCGGGGAATGAGCAGTTCTTC. Its protein product is CASSQNGPSGNEQFF.

This rearrangement joins TRBV7-2 to TRBJ2-7; 10 nucleotides agree with TRBD1. The closer fit of TRBJ2-5 to the DNA end suggests the J call may be wrong. CDR1 is SGHTA, CDR2 FQGNSA, per germline. CDR3 length: 17 residues. In DNA form, the CDR3 reads TGTGCCAGCAGCTTAATCCCGGGGGGGACAGGGGTAGAGACCCAGTACTTC. Its protein product is CASSLIPGGTGVETQYF.

This clonotype was seen a few times. The V gene is TRBV4-3, the J gene TRBJ1-5; maybe TRBD1 (5 bases). CDR1 is LGHNA, CDR2 YSLEER, per germline. Between the trimmed V and J ends, which lost 4 bases and 7 bases, there was a span of 11 bases. The CDR3 runs to 13 residues. The CDR3 protein is CASSLGVWQPQHF. The CDR3 nucleotides read TGCGCCAGCAGCCTGGGGGTTTGGCAGCCCCAGCATTTT.